This TCR beta chain was identified in a study of T cell responses to AZD1222 COVID-19 vaccine. Points on this clone: Its antigen is currently unknown.

Profiled with immunoSEQ multiplex PCR; TCRdb holds only in-frame clones, not every one. Among approximately 130,000 clones, over 75% were seen once, and the ten largest hold roughly 7%. Study findings and constraints: Among those given AZD1222, only 5 to 7 were seropositive at baseline. Distributed over spike, vaccine-associated CD4 TCRs predominated at 160-218 and 743-854. Among spike-specific TCRs, nearly half reportedly target unmutated variant regions. Clonal diversity was possibly underestimated; the donors were predominantly white British and more often female.

This specimen was peripheral blood, taken on day 0 of AZD1222 vaccination. This receptor was identified in an adult in good health.

CDR3: CASSRTGSSVAFF. The CDR3, as DNA: TGTGCCAGCAGCCGGACAGGGTCTTCCGTTGCTTTCTTT. The chain has TRBV14 and TRBJ1-1; 8 nucleotides match TRBD1. The CDR3 extends over 13 amino acids. Germline V lookup: CDR1 SGHDN, CDR2 FVKESK. J gave up 11 bases and V 4 bases, and 9 bases lay outside the gene matches. Complete variable domain (other parts from reference TRBV14 and TRBJ1-1): EAGVTQFPSHSVIEKGQTVTLRCDPISGHDNLYWYRRVMGKEIKFLLHFVKESKQDESGMPNNRFLAERTGGTYSTLKVQPAELEDSGVYFCASSRTGSSVAFFGQGTRLTVV.